The T cell receptor (beta chain) under discussion was sequenced for a study of early T cells in non-severe SARS-CoV-2 infection. Study at large: Unsorted whole-blood RNA was sequenced in bulk, leaving chains unpaired. Study-wide points: Matches to VDJdb favored anti-spike CD8 responses and missed private and CD4 specificities.

Each CDR3 protein is one row after TCRdb ran MiXCR on the 5' RACE reads. This table has approximately 99,000 distinct CDR3 sequences, about 12% appearing once. This clonotype was counted a few times. What it binds is not known. V lost 8 bases to trimming and J lost 4 bases, with 24 bases between them. The CDR3 loop spans 18 amino acids. Germline V gene sequence: CDR1 MNHNS, CDR2 SASEGT. The chain has TRBV6-1 and TRBJ2-6, with TRBD2 as a possible D gene (6 bases). Material for sequencing was whole blood. This receptor was obtained from an adult who was a healthcare worker with PCR-confirmed SARS-CoV-2 infection or an uninfected control (not recorded which). CDR3 DNA sequence: TGTGCCAGCCAGGGAAGGGAGGACCGAAAATACGGGGCCAACGTCCTGACTTTC. This gives the protein CASQGREDRKYGANVLTF.